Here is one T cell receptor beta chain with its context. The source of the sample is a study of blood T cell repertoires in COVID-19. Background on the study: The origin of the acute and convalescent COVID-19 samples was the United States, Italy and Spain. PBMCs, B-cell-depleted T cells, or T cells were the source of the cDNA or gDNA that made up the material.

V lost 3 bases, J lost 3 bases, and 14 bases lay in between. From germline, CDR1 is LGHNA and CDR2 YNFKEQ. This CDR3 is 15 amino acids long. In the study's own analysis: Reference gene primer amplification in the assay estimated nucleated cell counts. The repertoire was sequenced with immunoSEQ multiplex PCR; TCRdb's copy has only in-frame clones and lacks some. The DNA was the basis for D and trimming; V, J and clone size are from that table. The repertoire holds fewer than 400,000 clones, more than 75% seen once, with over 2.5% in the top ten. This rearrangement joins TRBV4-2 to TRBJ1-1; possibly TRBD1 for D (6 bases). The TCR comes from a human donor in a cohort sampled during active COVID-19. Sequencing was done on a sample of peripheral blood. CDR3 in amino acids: CASSHAQGGHTEAFF. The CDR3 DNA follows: TGTGCCAGCAGCCACGCACAGGGTGGCCACACTGAAGCTTTCTTT.